This is a list of T cell receptor beta chains from one sample in a study of cytomegalovirus exposure and HLA in healthy donors. Profiled with immunoSEQ multiplex PCR; TCRdb holds only in-frame clones, not every one. Recorded here are approximately 150,000 clones; the top ten clones represent 1.5% to 1.9%. What was sequenced was PBMCs. These receptors originate from a woman aged 40 to 50 in good health and CMV-seronegative. CDR3s include the opening cysteine and the closing phenylalanine or tryptophan. D genes are given only for firm matches.

TRBJ1-4	TRBV11-2	TRBD1	TGTGCCAGCAGCACGATCGGACAGGGGGAAAAACTGTTTTTT	CASSTIGQGEKLFF
TRBJ1-1	TRBV4-2	NA	TGTGCCAGCAGCCAAGATTCAACAGGCCTGAACACTGAAGCTTTCTTT	CASSQDSTGLNTEAFF
TRBJ1-1	TRBV25-1	NA	TGTGCCAGCAGTGCCCCCGGGGAGAACACTGAAGCTTTCTTT	CASSAPGENTEAFF
TRBJ2-1	TRBV5-1	TRBD2	TGCGCCAGCAGCCCTCCGGGACTAGCGGGGGGGCCGGATGAGCAGTTCTTC	CASSPPGLAGGPDEQFF
TRBJ2-1	TRBV11-3	TRBD2	TGTGCCAGCAGCTTAGAGGGTTGGGGGCGGGGGGACAATGAGCAGTTCTTC	CASSLEGWGRGDNEQFF
TRBJ2-1	TRBV7-2	TRBD2	TGTGCCAGCAGCTCTCAAGCGGGGGCCCCCCCTAGACGGTTCTTC	CASSSQAGAPPRRFF
TRBJ1-1	TRBV7-8	NA	TGTGCCAGCAGCTTATCCTTCACTGAAGCTTTCTTT	CASSLSFTEAFF
TRBJ1-2	TRBV29-1	TRBD1	TGCAGCGTTGTTGGAGGGACAGGGACCCGCTACTATGGCTACACCTTC	CSVVGGTGTRYYGYTF
TRBJ1-4	TRBV7-9	NA	TGTGCCAGCAGCCTCGATCTACAGGAAAAACTGTTTTTT	CASSLDLQEKLFF
TRBJ2-5	TRBV7-2	TRBD2	TGTGCCAGCAGTGCGGGGGGCGGGGAGACCCAGTACTTC	CASSAGGGETQYF
TRBJ2-7	TRBV7-6	TRBD2	TGTGCCAGCAGCGCCCGTACCCAGCGGGGTATCTCCGAGCAGTACTTC	CASSARTQRGISEQYF
TRBJ2-3	TRBV5-1	NA	TGCGCCAGCAGCCCGGAGTATTTAGCAGATACGCAGTATTTT	CASSPEYLADTQYF
TRBJ1-5	TRBV5-1	NA	TGCGCCAGCAGCGATGGCGCGGGCAATCAGCCCCAGCATTTT	CASSDGAGNQPQHF
TRBJ2-3	TRBV18	NA	TGTGCCAGCTCCCCTACCCGCACAGATACGCAGTATTTT	CASSPTRTDTQYF
TRBJ1-2	TRBV19	TRBD1	TGTGCCAGTAGGGGCGGACAGGGGGCGGCTGGCTACACCTTC	CASRGGQGAAGYTF
TRBJ1-6	TRBV9	NA	TGTGCCAGCAGCGACTCTCCCGAATTCACAGGATATAATTCACCCCTCCACTTT	CASSDSPEFTGYNSPLHF
TRBJ2-7	TRBV28	TRBD1	TGTGCCAGCAGATCCCAGGGGGCCGGCAAATACGAGCAGTACTTC	CASRSQGAGKYEQYF
TRBJ2-5	TRBV19	NA	TGTGCCAGTAGTTCGACAGGACAAGAGACCCAGTACTTC	CASSSTGQETQYF
TRBJ2-2	TRBV10-2	NA	TGCGCCAGCAGTGGAGACCCTCAGGGTACCGGGGAGCTGTTTTTT	CASSGDPQGTGELFF
TRBJ2-2	TRBV4-1	NA	TGCGCCAGCAGCCAAAGACCCAACGGGGGAGACACCGGGGAGCTGTTTTTT	CASSQRPNGGDTGELFF
TRBJ2-2	TRBV27	TRBD1	TGTGCCAGCAGTGGGACCCCGGGACAGGGAACCGGGGAGCTGTTTTTT	CASSGTPGQGTGELFF
TRBJ1-3	TRBV6-1	NA	TGTGCCAGCAGTGGAGGAATACGCTTCTCTGGAAACACCATATATTTT	CASSGGIRFSGNTIYF
TRBJ1-5	TRBV19	NA	TGTGCCAGTACTTGGGGCAGCCAGGCCGGCAATCAGCCCCAGCATTTT	CASTWGSQAGNQPQHF
TRBJ1-4	TRBV5-6	TRBD1	TGTGCCAGCAGCTATACGGGACAGGGTAATGAAAAACTGTTTTTT	CASSYTGQGNEKLFF
TRBJ2-5	TRBV10-2	TRBD2	TGCGCCAGCAGTCCCGGGGCTAGCGGGAGATCCCAAGAGACCCAGTACTTC	CASSPGASGRSQETQYF
TRBJ1-2	TRBV7-9	TRBD1	TGTGCCAGCAGCTTTAAACAGGGGTATAGCGACTATGGCTACACCTTC	CASSFKQGYSDYGYTF
TRBJ1-1	TRBV25-1	NA	TGTGCCAGCAGTGAGGCAGGGGATAAGAACACTGAAGCTTTCTTT	CASSEAGDKNTEAFF
TRBJ2-4	TRBV27	TRBD2	TGTGCCAGCAGGCCCGGGGGGGCGGTATACATTCAGTACTTC	CASRPGGAVYIQYF
TRBJ2-3	TRBV29-1	NA	TGCAGCACAACTTTGACAGCGACGAGCACAGATACGCAGTATTTT	CSTTLTATSTDTQYF
TRBJ2-7	TRBV11-2	NA	TGTGCCAGCAGCTTTGGCAAGAGCTTGGGGGCACCCAACGAGCAGTACTTC	CASSFGKSLGAPNEQYF
TRBJ2-5	TRBV11-2	NA	TGTGCCAGCAGCTCCGCGGGGATCCAAGAGACCCAGTACTTC	CASSSAGIQETQYF
TRBJ1-5	TRBV5-4	NA	TGTGCCAGCAGCTTGGATCGGGGGACCCAGCATTTT	CASSLDRGTQHF
TRBJ2-5	TRBV20-1	NA	TGCAGTGCACAGGAACAAGAGACCCAGTACTTC	CSAQEQETQYF
TRBJ2-1	TRBV4-3	TRBD1	TGCGCCAGCAGCCAAGGGTACGGGACAGGGATCAATGAGCAGTTCTTC	CASSQGYGTGINEQFF
TRBJ2-7	TRBV6-1	TRBD1	TGTGCCAGCAGTGAAGGGGACAGGGGCTACGAGCAGTACTTC	CASSEGDRGYEQYF
TRBJ1-3	TRBV6-6	NA	TGTGCCAGCAGTTCTACCAAACAGGGCTCTGGAAACACCATATATTTT	CASSSTKQGSGNTIYF